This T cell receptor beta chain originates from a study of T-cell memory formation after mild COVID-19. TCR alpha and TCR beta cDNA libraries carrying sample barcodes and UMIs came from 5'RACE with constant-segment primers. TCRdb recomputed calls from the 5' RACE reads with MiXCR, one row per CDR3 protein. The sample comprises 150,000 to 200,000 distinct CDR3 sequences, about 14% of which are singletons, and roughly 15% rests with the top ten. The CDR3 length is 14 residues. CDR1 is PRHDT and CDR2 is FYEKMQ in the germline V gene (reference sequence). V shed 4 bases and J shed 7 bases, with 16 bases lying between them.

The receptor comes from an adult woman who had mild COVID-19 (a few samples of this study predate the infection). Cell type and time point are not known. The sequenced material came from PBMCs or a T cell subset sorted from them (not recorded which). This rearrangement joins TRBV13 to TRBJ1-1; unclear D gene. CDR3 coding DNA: TGTGCCAGCAGCTCCGGAGGTGGGTTTGGTGAAGCTTTCTTT. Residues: CASSSGGGFGEAFF.